This T cell receptor beta chain derives from a study of blood T cell repertoires in COVID-19. Per the germline V gene, CDR1 is MNHNS and CDR2 is SASEGT. Losses at the gene ends were 3 bases for V and 6 bases for J; bases not matched to a gene: 5. The CDR3 has 15 amino acids. The protocol was immunoSEQ multiplex PCR, while the TCRdb copy is restricted to in-frame clones and leaves out a portion. This sample has a few hundred thousand clones, with around four fifths found just once. The sample comprised peripheral blood. V and J are TRBV6-1 and TRBJ2-2, with 9 bases matching TRBD1. The sequence came from a man in his 60s who had recovered from COVID-19. CDR3 protein: CASSETGGWSGELFF. The CDR3 DNA follows: TGTGCCAGCAGTGAGACAGGGGGATGGTCCGGGGAGCTGTTTTTT.